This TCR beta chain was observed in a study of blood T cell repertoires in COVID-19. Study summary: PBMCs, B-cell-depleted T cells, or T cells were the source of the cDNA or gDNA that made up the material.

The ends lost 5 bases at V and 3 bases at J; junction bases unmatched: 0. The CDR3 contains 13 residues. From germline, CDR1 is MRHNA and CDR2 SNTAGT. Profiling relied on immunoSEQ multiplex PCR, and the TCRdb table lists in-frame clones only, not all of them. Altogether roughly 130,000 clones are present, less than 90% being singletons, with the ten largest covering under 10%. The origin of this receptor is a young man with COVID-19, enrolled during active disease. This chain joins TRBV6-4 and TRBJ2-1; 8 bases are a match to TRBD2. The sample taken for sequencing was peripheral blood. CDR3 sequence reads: CASSSGSYNEQFF. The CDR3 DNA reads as TGTGCCAGCAGTAGCGGGAGCTACAATGAGCAGTTCTTC.